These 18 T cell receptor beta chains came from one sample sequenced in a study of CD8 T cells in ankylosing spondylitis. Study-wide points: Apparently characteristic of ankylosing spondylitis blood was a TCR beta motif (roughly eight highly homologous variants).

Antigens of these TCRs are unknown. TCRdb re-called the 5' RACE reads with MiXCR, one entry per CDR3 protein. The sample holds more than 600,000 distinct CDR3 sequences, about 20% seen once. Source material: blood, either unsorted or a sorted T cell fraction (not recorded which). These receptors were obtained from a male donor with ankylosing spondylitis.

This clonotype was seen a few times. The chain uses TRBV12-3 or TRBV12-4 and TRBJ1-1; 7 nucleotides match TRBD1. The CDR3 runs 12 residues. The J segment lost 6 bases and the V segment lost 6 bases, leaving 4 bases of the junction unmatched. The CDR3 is CASRDRAPEAFF. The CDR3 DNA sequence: TGTGCCAGCAGAGACAGGGCCCCTGAAGCTTTCTTT.

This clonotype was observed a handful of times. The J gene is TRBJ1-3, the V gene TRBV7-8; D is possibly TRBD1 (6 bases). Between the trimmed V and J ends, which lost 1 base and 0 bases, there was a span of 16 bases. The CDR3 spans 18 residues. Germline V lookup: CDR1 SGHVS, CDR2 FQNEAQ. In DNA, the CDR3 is TGTGCCAGCAGCTTAGATAATTCCAGGGGCGTCTCTGGAAACACCATATATTTT. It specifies CASSLDNSRGVSGNTIYF.

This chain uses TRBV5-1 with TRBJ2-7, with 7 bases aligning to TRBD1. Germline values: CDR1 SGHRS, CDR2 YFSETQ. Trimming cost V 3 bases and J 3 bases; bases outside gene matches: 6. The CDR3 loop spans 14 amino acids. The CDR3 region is CASSSDRVGYEQYF. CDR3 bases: TGCGCCAGCAGCTCTGACAGGGTTGGCTACGAGCAGTACTTC.

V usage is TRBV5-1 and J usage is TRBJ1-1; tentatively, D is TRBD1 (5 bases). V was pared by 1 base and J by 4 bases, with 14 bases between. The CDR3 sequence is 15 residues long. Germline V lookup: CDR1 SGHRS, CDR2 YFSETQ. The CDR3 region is CASSLYAWGGTEAFF. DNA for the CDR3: TGCGCCAGCAGCTTGTATGCTTGGGGCGGCACTGAAGCTTTCTTT. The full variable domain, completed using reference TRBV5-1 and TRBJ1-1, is KAGVTQTPRYLIKTRGQQVTLSCSPISGHRSVSWYQQTPGQGLQFLFEYFSETQRNKGNFPGRFSGRQFSNSRSEMNVSTLELGDSALYLCASSLYAWGGTEAFFGQGTRLTVV.

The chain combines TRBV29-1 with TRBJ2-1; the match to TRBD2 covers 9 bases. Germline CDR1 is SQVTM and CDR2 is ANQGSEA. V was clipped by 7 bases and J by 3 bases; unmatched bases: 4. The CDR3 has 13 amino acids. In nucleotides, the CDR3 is TGCAGCGCTGGACTAGCGAACTACAATGAGCAGTTCTTC. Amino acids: CSAGLANYNEQFF.

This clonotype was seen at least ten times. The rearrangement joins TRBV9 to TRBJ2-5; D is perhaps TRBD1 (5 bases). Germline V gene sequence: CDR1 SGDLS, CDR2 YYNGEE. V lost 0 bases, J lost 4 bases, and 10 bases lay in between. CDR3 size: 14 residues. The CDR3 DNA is TGTGCCAGCAGCGTAGGGCAGGGTGGAGAGACCCAGTACTTC. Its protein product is CASSVGQGGETQYF.

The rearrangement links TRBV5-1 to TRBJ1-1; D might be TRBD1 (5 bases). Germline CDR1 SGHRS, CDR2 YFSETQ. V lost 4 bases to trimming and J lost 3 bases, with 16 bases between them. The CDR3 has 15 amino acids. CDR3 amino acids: CASSRTNQGHTEAFF. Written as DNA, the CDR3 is TGCGCCAGCAGCCGCACAAATCAGGGACACACTGAAGCTTTCTTT.

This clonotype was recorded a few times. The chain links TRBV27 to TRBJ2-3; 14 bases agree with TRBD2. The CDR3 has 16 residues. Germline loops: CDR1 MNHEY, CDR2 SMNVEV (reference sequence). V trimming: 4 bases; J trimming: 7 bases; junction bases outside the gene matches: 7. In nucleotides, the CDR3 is TGTGCCAGCAGTTGGGGACTAGCGGGAGTAGGAAATACGCAGTATTTT. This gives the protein CASSWGLAGVGNTQYF.

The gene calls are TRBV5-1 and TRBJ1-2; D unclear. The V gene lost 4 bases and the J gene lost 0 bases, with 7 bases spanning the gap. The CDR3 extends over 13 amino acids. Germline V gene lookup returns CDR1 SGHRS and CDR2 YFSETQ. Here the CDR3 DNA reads TGCGCCAGCAGCGCGAGATCTAACTATGGCTACACCTTC. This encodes CASSARSNYGYTF.

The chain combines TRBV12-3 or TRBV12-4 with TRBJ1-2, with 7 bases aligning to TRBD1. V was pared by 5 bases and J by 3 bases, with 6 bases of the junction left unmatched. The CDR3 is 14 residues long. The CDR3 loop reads CASSRGRQYYGYTF. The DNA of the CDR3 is TGTGCCAGCAGTAGGGGGCGACAGTACTATGGCTACACCTTC.

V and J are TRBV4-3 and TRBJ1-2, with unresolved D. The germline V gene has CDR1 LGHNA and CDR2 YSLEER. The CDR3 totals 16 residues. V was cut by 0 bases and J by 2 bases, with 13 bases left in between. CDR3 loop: CASSQDRPDLNYGYTF. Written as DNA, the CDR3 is TGCGCCAGCAGCCAAGATCGGCCAGACCTAAACTATGGCTACACCTTC.

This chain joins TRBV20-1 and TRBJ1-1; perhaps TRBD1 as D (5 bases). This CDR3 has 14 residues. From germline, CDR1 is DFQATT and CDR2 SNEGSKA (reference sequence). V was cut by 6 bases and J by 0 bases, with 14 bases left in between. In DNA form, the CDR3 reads TGCAGTGCCGCGGGAAGGGGAATGAACACTGAAGCTTTCTTT. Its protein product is CSAAGRGMNTEAFF.

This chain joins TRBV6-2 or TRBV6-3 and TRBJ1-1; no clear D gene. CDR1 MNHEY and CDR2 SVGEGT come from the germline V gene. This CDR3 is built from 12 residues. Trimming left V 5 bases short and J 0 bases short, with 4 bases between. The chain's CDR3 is CASSILNTEAFF. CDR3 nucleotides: TGTGCCAGCAGTATCTTGAACACTGAAGCTTTCTTT.

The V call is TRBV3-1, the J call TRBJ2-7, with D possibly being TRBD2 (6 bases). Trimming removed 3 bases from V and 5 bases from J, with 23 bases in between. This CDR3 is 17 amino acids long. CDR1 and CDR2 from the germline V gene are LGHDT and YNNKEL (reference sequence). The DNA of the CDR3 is TGTGCCAGCAGCCAGTCATTCCGGGAACTAGCTTTCCACGAGCAGTACTTC. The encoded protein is CASSQSFRELAFHEQYF.

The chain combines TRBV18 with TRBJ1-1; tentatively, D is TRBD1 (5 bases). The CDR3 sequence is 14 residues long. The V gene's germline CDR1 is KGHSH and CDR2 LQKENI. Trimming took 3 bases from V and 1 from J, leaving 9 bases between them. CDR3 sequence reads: CASSPKQANTEAFF. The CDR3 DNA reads TGTGCCAGCTCACCGAAACAGGCGAACACTGAAGCTTTCTTT.

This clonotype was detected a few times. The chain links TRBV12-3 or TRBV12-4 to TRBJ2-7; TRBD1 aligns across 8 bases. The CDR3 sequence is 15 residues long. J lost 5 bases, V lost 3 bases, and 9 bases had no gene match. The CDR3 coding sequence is TGTGCCAGCAGTTTGATCGGACAGGGAGCCGACGAGCAGTACTTC. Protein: CASSLIGQGADEQYF.

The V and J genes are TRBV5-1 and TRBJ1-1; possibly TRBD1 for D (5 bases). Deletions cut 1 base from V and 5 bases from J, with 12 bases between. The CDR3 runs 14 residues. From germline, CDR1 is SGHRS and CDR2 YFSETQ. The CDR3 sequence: CASSLLGVRTEAFF. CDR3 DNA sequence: TGCGCCAGCAGCTTGTTGGGGGTGCGGACTGAAGCTTTCTTT.

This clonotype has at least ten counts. This CDR3 is CASSLGTVGFF. The CDR3 coding sequence is TGTGCCAGCAGTCTGGGGACAGTAGGTTTCTTT. The chain employs TRBV12-3 or TRBV12-4 and TRBJ1-1; 7 nucleotides line up with TRBD1. The V and J ends lost 5 bases and 13 bases, in that order; junction bases with no gene match: 7. This CDR3 comprises 11 residues.